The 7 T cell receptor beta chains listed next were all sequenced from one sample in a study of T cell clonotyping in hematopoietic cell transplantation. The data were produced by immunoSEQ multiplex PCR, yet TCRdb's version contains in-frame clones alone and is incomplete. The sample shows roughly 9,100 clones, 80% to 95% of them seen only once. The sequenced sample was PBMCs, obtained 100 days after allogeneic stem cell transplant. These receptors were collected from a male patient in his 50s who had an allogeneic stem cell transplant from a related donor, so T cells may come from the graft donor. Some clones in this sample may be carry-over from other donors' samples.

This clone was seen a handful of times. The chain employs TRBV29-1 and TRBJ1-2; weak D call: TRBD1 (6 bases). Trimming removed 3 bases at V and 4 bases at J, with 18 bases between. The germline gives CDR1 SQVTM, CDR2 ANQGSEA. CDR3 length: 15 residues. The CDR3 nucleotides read TGCAGCGTTGATGCCCTACCGGGGGGCGCCTATGGCTACACCTTC. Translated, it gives CSVDALPGGAYGYTF.

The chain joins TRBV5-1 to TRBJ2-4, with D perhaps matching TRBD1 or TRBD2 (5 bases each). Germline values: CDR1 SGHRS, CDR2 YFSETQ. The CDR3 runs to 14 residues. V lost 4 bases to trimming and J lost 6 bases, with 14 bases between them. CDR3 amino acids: CASSPLGEGNIQYF. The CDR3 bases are TGCGCCAGCAGCCCCCTGGGGGAAGGAAACATTCAGTACTTC.

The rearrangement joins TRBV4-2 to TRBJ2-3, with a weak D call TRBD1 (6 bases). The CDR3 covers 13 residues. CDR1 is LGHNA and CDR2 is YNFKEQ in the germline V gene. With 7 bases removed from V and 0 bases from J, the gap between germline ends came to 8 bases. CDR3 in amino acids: CASNRGSTDTQYF. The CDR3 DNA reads TGTGCCAGCAATAGGGGGAGCACAGATACGCAGTATTTT.

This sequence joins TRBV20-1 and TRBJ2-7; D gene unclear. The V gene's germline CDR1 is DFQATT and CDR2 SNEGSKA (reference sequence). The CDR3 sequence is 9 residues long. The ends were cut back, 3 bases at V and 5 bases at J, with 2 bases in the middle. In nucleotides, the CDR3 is TGCAGTGCTAGCAACGAGCAGTACTTC. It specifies CSASNEQYF.

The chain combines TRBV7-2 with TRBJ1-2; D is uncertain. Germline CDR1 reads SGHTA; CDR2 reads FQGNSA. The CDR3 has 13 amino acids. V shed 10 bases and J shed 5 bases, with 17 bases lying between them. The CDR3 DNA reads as TGTGCCATCCCTTGGAGGGCACGTTATGGCTACACCTTC. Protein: CAIPWRARYGYTF.

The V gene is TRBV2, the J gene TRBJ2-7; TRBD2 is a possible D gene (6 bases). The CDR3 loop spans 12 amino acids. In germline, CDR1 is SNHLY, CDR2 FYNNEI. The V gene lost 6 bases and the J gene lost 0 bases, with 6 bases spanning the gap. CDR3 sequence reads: CASRDYSYEQYF. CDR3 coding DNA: TGTGCCAGCAGGGACTACTCCTACGAGCAGTACTTC.

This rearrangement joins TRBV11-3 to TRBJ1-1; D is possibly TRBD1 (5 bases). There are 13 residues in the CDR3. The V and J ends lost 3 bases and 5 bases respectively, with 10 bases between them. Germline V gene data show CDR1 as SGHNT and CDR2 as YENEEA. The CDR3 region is CASSFGGTTEAFF. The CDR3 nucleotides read TGTGCCAGCAGCTTCGGGGGAACTACTGAAGCTTTCTTT.